This T cell receptor (beta chain) is drawn from a study of T cell responses to AZD1222 COVID-19 vaccine. Study outcomes and limitations: CD4 TCRs covered the whole spike, strongest at regions 160-218 and 743-854.

The CDR3 loop spans 17 amino acids. In germline, CDR1 is MDHEN, CDR2 SYDVKM. The V gene end was trimmed by 1 base and the J gene end by 7 bases; junction bases not matched to a gene: 13. Generated by immunoSEQ multiplex PCR, the TCRdb table keeps only in-frame clones and is missing some. The sample has about 140,000 clones; 93% are singletons. To note about this clone: Antigen unknown.

The sequenced sample was peripheral blood, obtained on day 0 of AZD1222 vaccination. This clonotype was sampled from an adult in good health. The chain couples TRBV28 to TRBJ2-1, with 7 bases that match TRBD2. CDR3 DNA: TGTGCCAGCAGTTTATCTTTAGGGCTAGCGGACCATAATGAGCAGTTCTTC. Protein product: CASSLSLGLADHNEQFF.